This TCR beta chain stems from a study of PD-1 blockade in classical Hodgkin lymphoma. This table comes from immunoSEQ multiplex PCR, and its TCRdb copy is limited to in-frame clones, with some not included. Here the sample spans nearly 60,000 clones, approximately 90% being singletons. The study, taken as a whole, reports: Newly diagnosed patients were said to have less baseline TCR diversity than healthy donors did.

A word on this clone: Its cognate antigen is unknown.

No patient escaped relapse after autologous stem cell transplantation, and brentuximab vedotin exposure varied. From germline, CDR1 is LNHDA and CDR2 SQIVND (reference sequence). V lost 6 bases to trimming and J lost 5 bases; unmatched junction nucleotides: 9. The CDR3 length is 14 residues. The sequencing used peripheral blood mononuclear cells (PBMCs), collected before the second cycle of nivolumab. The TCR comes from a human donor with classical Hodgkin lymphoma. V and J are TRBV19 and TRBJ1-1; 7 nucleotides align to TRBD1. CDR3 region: CASRRGTEGTEAFF. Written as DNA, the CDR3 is TGTGCCAGTAGGAGGGGGACAGAGGGGACTGAAGCTTTCTTT.